The present entry profiles one T cell receptor (beta chain) with its context. The record originates from a study of shared clonotypes between healthy human individuals. TCRdb keeps only in-frame clones here, not all; method: immunoSEQ multiplex PCR. The data show 1.6 million or so clones, with approximately 98.5% seen just once and roughly 0.36% held by the top ten. V lost 5 bases and J 4 bases, leaving 11 bases between the germline ends. Germline CDR1 reads SGHAT; CDR2 reads FQNNGV. CDR3 length equals 13 residues. The sequencing sample was made of naive CD4+ T cells sorted from blood. Subset indicated: CD45RA+ positively selected. The rearrangement uses TRBV11-2 and TRBJ2-5, with D uncertain. This sequence originates from a man aged 25-40 years in good health. The CDR3 nucleotides read TGTGCCAGCAGCCCCAAGTGGGGAGAGACCCAGTACTTC. Its translation is CASSPKWGETQYF.